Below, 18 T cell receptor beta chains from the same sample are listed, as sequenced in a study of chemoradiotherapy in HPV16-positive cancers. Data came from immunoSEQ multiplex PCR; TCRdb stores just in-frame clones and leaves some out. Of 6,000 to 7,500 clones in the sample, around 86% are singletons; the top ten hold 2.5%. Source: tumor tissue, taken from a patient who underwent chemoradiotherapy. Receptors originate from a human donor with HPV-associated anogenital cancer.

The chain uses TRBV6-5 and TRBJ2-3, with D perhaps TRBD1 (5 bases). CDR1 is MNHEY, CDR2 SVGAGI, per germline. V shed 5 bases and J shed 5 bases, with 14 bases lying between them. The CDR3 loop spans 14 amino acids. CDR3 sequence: CASSPDRPRDTQYF. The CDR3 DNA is TGTGCCAGCAGTCCCGACAGACCGAGAGATACGCAGTATTTT.

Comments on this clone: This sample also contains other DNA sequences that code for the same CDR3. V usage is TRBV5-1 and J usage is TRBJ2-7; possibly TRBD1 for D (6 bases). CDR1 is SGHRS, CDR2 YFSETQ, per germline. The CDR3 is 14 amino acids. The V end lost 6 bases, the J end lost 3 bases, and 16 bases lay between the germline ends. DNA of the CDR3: TGCGCCAGCACCCCAGGGGCATTTGGCTACGAGCAGTACTTC. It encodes CASTPGAFGYEQYF.

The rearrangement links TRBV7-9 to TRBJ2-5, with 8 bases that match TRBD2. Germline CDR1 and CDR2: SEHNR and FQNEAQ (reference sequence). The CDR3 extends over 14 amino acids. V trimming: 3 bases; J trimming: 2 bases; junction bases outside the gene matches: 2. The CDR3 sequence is CASSFGLAQETQYF. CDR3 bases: TGTGCCAGCAGCTTTGGACTAGCTCAAGAGACCCAGTACTTC.

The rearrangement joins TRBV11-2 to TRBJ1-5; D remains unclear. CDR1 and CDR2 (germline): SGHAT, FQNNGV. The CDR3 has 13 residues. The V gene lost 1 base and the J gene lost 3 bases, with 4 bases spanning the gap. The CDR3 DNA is TGTGCCAGCAGCTTAGGTCTCAATCAGCCCCAGCATTTT. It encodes CASSLGLNQPQHF.

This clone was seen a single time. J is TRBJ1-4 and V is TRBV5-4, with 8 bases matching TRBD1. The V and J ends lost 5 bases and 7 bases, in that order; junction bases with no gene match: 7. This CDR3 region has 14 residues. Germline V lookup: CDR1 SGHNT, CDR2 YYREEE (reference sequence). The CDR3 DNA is TGTGCCAGCAGGAGAGGTGGGACAGGTGAAAAACTGTTTTTT. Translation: CASRRGGTGEKLFF.

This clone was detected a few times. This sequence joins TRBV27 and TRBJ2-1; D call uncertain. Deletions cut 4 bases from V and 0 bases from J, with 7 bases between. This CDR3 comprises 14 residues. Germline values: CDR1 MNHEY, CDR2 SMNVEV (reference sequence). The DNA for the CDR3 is TGTGCCAGCAGTTGGATAAGCTCCTACAATGAGCAGTTCTTC. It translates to CASSWISSYNEQFF.

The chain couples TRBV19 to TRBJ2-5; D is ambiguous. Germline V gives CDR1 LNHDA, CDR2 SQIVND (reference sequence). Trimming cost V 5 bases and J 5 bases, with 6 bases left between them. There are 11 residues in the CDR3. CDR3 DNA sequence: TGTGCCAGTAGTGCTGCTGAGACCCAGTACTTC. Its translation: CASSAAETQYF.

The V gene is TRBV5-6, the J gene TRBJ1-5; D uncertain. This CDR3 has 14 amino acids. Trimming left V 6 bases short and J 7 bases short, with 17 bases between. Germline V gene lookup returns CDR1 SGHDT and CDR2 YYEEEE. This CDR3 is CASTTPGGHQPQHF. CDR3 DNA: TGTGCCAGCACCACGCCCGGAGGGCACCAGCCCCAGCATTTT.

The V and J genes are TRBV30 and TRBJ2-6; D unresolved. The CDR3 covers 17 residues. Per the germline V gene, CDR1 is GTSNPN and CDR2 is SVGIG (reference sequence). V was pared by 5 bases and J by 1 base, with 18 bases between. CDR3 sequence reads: CAWHKLGLGSGANVLTF. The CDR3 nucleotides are TGTGCCTGGCACAAATTGGGGTTGGGATCTGGGGCCAACGTCCTGACTTTC.

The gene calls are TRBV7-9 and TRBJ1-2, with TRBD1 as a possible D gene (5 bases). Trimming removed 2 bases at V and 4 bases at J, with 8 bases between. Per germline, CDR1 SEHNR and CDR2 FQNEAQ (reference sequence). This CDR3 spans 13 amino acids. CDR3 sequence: CASSLRDGYGYTF. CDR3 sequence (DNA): TGTGCCAGCAGCTTAAGGGACGGCTATGGCTACACCTTC. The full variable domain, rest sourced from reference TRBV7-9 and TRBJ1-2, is DTGVSQNPRHKITKRGQNVTFRCDPISEHNRLYWYRQTLGQGPEFLTYFQNEAQLEKSRLLSDRFSAERPKGSFSTLEIQRTEQGDSAMYLCASSLRDGYGYTFGSGTRLTVV.

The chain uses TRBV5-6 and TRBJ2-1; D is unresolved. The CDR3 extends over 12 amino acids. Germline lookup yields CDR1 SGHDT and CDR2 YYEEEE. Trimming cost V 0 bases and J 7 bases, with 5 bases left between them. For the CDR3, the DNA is TGTGCCAGCAGCTTGGGCGGAAATGAGCAGTTCTTC. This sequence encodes CASSLGGNEQFF.

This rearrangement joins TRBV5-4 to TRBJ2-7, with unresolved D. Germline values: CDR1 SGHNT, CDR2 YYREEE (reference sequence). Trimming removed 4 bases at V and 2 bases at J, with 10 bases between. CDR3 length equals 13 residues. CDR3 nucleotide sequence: TGTGCCAGCAGCCTAGATGGCCCCTACGAGCAGTACTTC. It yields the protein CASSLDGPYEQYF.

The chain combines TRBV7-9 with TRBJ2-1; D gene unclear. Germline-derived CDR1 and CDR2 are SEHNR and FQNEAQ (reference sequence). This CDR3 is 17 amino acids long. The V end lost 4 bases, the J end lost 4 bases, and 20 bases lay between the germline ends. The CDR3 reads CASSSFQARSTYNEQFF. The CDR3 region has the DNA TGTGCCAGCAGCTCCTTTCAAGCGCGGAGCACTTACAATGAGCAGTTCTTC.

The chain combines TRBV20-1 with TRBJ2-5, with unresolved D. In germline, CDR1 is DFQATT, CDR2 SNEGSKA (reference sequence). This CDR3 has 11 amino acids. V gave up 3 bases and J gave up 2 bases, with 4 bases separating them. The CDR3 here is CSASDQETQYF. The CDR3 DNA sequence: TGCAGTGCTAGTGATCAAGAGACCCAGTACTTC.

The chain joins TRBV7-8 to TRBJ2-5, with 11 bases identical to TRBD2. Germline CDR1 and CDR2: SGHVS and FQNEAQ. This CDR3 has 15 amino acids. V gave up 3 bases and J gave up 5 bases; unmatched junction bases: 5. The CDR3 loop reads CASSFGTSGGETQYF. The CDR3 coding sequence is TGTGCCAGCAGCTTTGGGACTAGCGGCGGGGAGACCCAGTACTTC.

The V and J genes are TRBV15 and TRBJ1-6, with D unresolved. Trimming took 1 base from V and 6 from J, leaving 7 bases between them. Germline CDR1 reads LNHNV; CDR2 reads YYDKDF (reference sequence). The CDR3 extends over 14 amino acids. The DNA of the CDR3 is TGTGCCACCAGCAGAGGGACGGCTAATTCACCCCTCCACTTT. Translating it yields CATSRGTANSPLHF.

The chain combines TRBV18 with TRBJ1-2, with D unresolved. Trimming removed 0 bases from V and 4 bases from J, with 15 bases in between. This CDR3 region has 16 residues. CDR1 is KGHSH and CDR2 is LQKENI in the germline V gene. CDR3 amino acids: CASSPPYPVQGYGYTF. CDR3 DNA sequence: TGTGCCAGCTCACCACCCTATCCAGTCCAAGGCTATGGCTACACCTTC. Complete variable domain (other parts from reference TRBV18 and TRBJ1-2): NAGVMQNPRHLVRRRGQEARLRCSPMKGHSHVYWYRQLPEEGLKFMVYLQKENIIDESGMPKERFSAEFPKEGPSILRIQQVVRGDSAAYFCASSPPYPVQGYGYTFGSGTRLTVV.

The CDR3 nucleotides are TGTGCCAGTAGTATAGACCTGGACAGGCCCTACGAGCAGTACTTC. This translates into CASSIDLDRPYEQYF. The V and J genes are TRBV19 and TRBJ2-7, with 7 bases matching TRBD1. The J segment lost 2 bases and the V segment lost 0 bases, leaving 4 bases of the junction unmatched. The CDR3 runs 15 residues. CDR1 is LNHDA, CDR2 SQIVND, per germline (reference sequence).